Listed below are T cell receptor beta chains from one sample, sequenced in a study of early T cells in non-severe SARS-CoV-2 infection. TCRdb re-called the 5' RACE reads with MiXCR, one entry per CDR3 protein. In the table there are roughly 86,000 distinct CDR3 sequences, approximately 6% of which are singletons. Sequenced material: whole blood. These receptors were collected from an adult who was a healthcare worker with PCR-confirmed SARS-CoV-2 infection or an uninfected control (not recorded which). The CDR3 runs from the conserved cysteine through the conserved F or W. The D gene is left open where the match is weak. The size entry is marked missing in some rows and otherwise reads once, few, many or a size class.

abundance: NA; j_gene: TRBJ1-1; d_gene: NA; v_gene: TRBV6-5; CDR3nt: TGTGCCAGCTTCCTGTCCAGGGGAAGTTTTGGCACTGAAGCTTTCTTT; CDR3aa: CASFLSRGSFGTEAFF
abundance: NA; j_gene: TRBJ2-5; d_gene: TRBD1; v_gene: TRBV6-5; CDR3nt: TGTGCCACCCGTCCTCAGGGGGCGGAGGGGACCCAGTACTTC; CDR3aa: CATRPQGAEGTQYF
abundance: few; j_gene: TRBJ2-3; d_gene: TRBD2; v_gene: TRBV7-2; CDR3nt: TGTGCCAGCAGCCCCCCCCCGGGGGGGGCCGGAGATACGCAGTATTTT; CDR3aa: CASSPPPGGAGDTQYF
abundance: few; j_gene: TRBJ1-2; d_gene: NA; v_gene: TRBV20-1; CDR3nt: TGCAGTGCTAATGTTGAGAGCTATGGCTACACCTTC; CDR3aa: CSANVESYGYTF
abundance: few; j_gene: TRBJ2-1; d_gene: NA; v_gene: TRBV6-2/TRBV6-3; CDR3nt: TGTGCCAGCAGTAATCAGTGGGAGCAGTTCTTC; CDR3aa: CASSNQWEQFF
abundance: few; j_gene: TRBJ2-2; d_gene: NA; v_gene: TRBV3-1; CDR3nt: TGTGCCAGCAGCCAAGATTCAACGGCGGGGTACACCGGGGAGCTGTTTTTT; CDR3aa: CASSQDSTAGYTGELFF
abundance: many; j_gene: TRBJ2-1; d_gene: NA; v_gene: TRBV24-1; CDR3nt: TGTGCCACCAGCCGTACAGGGAGTTCGAATCGCGAGCAGTTCTTC; CDR3aa: CATSRTGSSNREQFF
abundance: many; j_gene: TRBJ2-2; d_gene: NA; v_gene: TRBV24-1; CDR3nt: TGTGCCACCAGTGCCCCGGCGGGCTTGGCCGGGGAGCTGTTTTTT; CDR3aa: CATSAPAGLAGELFF
abundance: few; j_gene: TRBJ1-1; d_gene: NA; v_gene: TRBV10-3; CDR3nt: TGTGCCATCAAGGAGAACACTGAAGCTTTCTTT; CDR3aa: CAIKENTEAFF
abundance: many; j_gene: TRBJ2-1; d_gene: TRBD2; v_gene: TRBV12-3/TRBV12-4; CDR3nt: TGTGCCAGCAGCCGACTAGCGGGGGGCCTCTTC; CDR3aa: CASSRLAGGLF
abundance: many; j_gene: TRBJ1-5; d_gene: NA; v_gene: TRBV6-6; CDR3nt: TGTGCCAGCAGTTACTCGTCTCGGAATCAGCCCCAGCATTTT; CDR3aa: CASSYSSRNQPQHF
abundance: NA; j_gene: TRBJ1-6; d_gene: NA; v_gene: TRBV30; CDR3nt: TGTGCCTGGAGTGTGCGCCAGGGGTATTCACCCCTCCACTTT; CDR3aa: CAWSVRQGYSPLHF
abundance: NA; j_gene: TRBJ2-5; d_gene: NA; v_gene: TRBV2; CDR3nt: TGTGCCATGACAACCGGGACTCAACAAGAGACCCAGTACTTC; CDR3aa: CAMTTGTQQETQYF
abundance: many; j_gene: TRBJ2-1; d_gene: NA; v_gene: TRBV7-9; CDR3nt: TGTGCCAGCAGCTTACCCAATGAGCAGTTCTTC; CDR3aa: CASSLPNEQFF
abundance: many; j_gene: TRBJ1-1; d_gene: NA; v_gene: TRBV14; CDR3nt: TGTGCCAGCAGCCAAGAGAACACTGAAGCTTTCTTT; CDR3aa: CASSQENTEAFF
abundance: many; j_gene: TRBJ2-3; d_gene: TRBD1; v_gene: TRBV6-1; CDR3nt: TGTGCCAGCAGTGCAGGGGGCGGCACAGATACGCAGTATTTT; CDR3aa: CASSAGGGTDTQYF
abundance: few; j_gene: TRBJ2-5; d_gene: NA; v_gene: TRBV5-1; CDR3nt: TGCGCCAGCAGCAACCTGGGTTGGAGCCAAGAGACCCAGTACTTC; CDR3aa: CASSNLGWSQETQYF
abundance: NA; j_gene: TRBJ1-1; d_gene: NA; v_gene: TRBV15; CDR3nt: TGTGCCACCAGCCCCCTGGCCCTAAACACTGAAGCTTTCTTT; CDR3aa: CATSPLALNTEAFF
abundance: many; j_gene: TRBJ2-4; d_gene: TRBD1; v_gene: TRBV10-1; CDR3nt: TGCGCCAGCCCGGGGACAGCACTAGCCAAAAACATTCAGTACTTC; CDR3aa: CASPGTALAKNIQYF
abundance: few; j_gene: TRBJ1-5; d_gene: NA; v_gene: TRBV20-1; CDR3nt: TGCAGTGCTAGAGATTCGAGGATTGTTGGACAGCCCCAGCATTTT; CDR3aa: CSARDSRIVGQPQHF
abundance: many; j_gene: TRBJ2-2; d_gene: NA; v_gene: TRBV10-3; CDR3nt: TGTGCCATCAGTCCCATGAGTGGGTCCGGGGAGCTGTTTTTT; CDR3aa: CAISPMSGSGELFF
abundance: many; j_gene: TRBJ2-5; d_gene: NA; v_gene: TRBV29-1; CDR3nt: TGCAGCGTTACCGGACAGCCCTTCCAAGAGACCCAGTACTTC; CDR3aa: CSVTGQPFQETQYF
abundance: many; j_gene: TRBJ2-2; d_gene: TRBD2; v_gene: TRBV7-9; CDR3nt: TGTGCCAGCAGTAAAAGCGGGAGTAACACCGGGGAGCTGTTTTTT; CDR3aa: CASSKSGSNTGELFF
abundance: NA; j_gene: TRBJ2-7; d_gene: NA; v_gene: TRBV14; CDR3nt: TGTGCCAGCAGCCAAGGACGGTACTCCTACGAGCAGTACTTC; CDR3aa: CASSQGRYSYEQYF
abundance: many; j_gene: TRBJ2-3; d_gene: NA; v_gene: TRBV6-5; CDR3nt: TGTGCCAGCAGTTACTCAGGGGCCACAGATACGCAGTATTTT; CDR3aa: CASSYSGATDTQYF
abundance: few; j_gene: TRBJ2-3; d_gene: TRBD1; v_gene: TRBV20-1; CDR3nt: TGCAGTGCTAGAGCCCCCCCTCCGGGACAGGGGACAGATACGCAGTATTTT; CDR3aa: CSARAPPPGQGTDTQYF
abundance: many; j_gene: TRBJ1-4; d_gene: NA; v_gene: TRBV28; CDR3nt: TGTGCCAGCAGTTTATATGCGTCAGGTCGAGGGCCAACTAATGAAAAACTGTTTTTT; CDR3aa: CASSLYASGRGPTNEKLFF
abundance: many; j_gene: TRBJ2-1; d_gene: NA; v_gene: TRBV20-1; CDR3nt: TGCAGTGCTAGAGAACGGCCAGGGACCTTCTACAATGAGCAGTTCTTC; CDR3aa: CSARERPGTFYNEQFF
abundance: many; j_gene: TRBJ1-1; d_gene: NA; v_gene: TRBV28; CDR3nt: TGTGCCAGCAGCAACCTTCCCGGGACAACAAACACTGAAGCTTTCTTT; CDR3aa: CASSNLPGTTNTEAFF
abundance: few; j_gene: TRBJ2-1; d_gene: TRBD2; v_gene: TRBV6-2/TRBV6-3; CDR3nt: TGTGCCAGCAGTTACAACATACCCTTAGCGGGAGTTTTACACAATGAGCAGTTCTTC; CDR3aa: CASSYNIPLAGVLHNEQFF
abundance: NA; j_gene: TRBJ1-2; d_gene: NA; v_gene: TRBV7-2; CDR3nt: TGTGCCAGCAGCCGGGACGGACCCTATGGCTACACCTTC; CDR3aa: CASSRDGPYGYTF
abundance: NA; j_gene: TRBJ2-1; d_gene: TRBD1; v_gene: TRBV28; CDR3nt: TGTGCAGGCCAGGGGGCGAGCTACAATGAGCAGTTCTTC; CDR3aa: CAGQGASYNEQFF
abundance: many; j_gene: TRBJ2-5; d_gene: NA; v_gene: TRBV12-3/TRBV12-4; CDR3nt: TGTGCCAGCAGCCAGCCCTGGGACGGCGGGGAGACCCAGTACTTC; CDR3aa: CASSQPWDGGETQYF
abundance: few; j_gene: TRBJ2-3; d_gene: TRBD2; v_gene: TRBV7-2; CDR3nt: TGTGCCAGCAGCGTACTAGCGGGGGTTACAGATACGCAGTATTTT; CDR3aa: CASSVLAGVTDTQYF
abundance: many; j_gene: TRBJ1-3; d_gene: NA; v_gene: TRBV7-9; CDR3nt: TGTGCCAGCTTCCCCCTTTCTGGAAACACCATATATTTT; CDR3aa: CASFPLSGNTIYF
abundance: few; j_gene: TRBJ1-1; d_gene: NA; v_gene: TRBV4-3; CDR3nt: TGCGCCAGCAGCCAGTATACTCAGGGGACGACTGAAGCTTTCTTT; CDR3aa: CASSQYTQGTTEAFF
abundance: few; j_gene: TRBJ1-1; d_gene: NA; v_gene: TRBV27; CDR3nt: TGTGCCAGCAGTTTACGGGAGGGAACTGAAGCTTTCTTT; CDR3aa: CASSLREGTEAFF
abundance: NA; j_gene: TRBJ2-2; d_gene: TRBD2; v_gene: TRBV24-1; CDR3nt: TGTGCCACCAGTGTCAAGGGACTATCTAACACCGGGGAGCTGTTTTTT; CDR3aa: CATSVKGLSNTGELFF
abundance: many; j_gene: TRBJ1-4; d_gene: NA; v_gene: TRBV14; CDR3nt: TGTGCCAGCAGCCAAGGAGGGCCAGGCAATGAAAAACTGTTTTTT; CDR3aa: CASSQGGPGNEKLFF
abundance: few; j_gene: TRBJ1-2; d_gene: NA; v_gene: TRBV5-1; CDR3nt: TGCGCCAGCAGCGCGGGACCTCCCGAAAAGGGCTACACCTTC; CDR3aa: CASSAGPPEKGYTF
abundance: few; j_gene: TRBJ2-1; d_gene: NA; v_gene: TRBV11-2; CDR3nt: TGTGCCAGCAGCTTAGCCCAGGGGCTGTTCTTC; CDR3aa: CASSLAQGLFF
abundance: NA; j_gene: TRBJ2-7; d_gene: NA; v_gene: TRBV12-3/TRBV12-4; CDR3nt: TGTGCCAGCAGTCAACAGGGTCTCTACGAGCAGTACTTC; CDR3aa: CASSQQGLYEQYF
abundance: many; j_gene: TRBJ2-7; d_gene: NA; v_gene: TRBV19; CDR3nt: TGTGCCAGTAGTACGAGCGGGACAGCCTACGAGCAGTACTTC; CDR3aa: CASSTSGTAYEQYF
abundance: many; j_gene: TRBJ2-5; d_gene: NA; v_gene: TRBV11-2; CDR3nt: TGTGCCAGCAGCTTAGATGTGGGAACGTACCAAGAGACCCAGTACTTC; CDR3aa: CASSLDVGTYQETQYF
abundance: NA; j_gene: TRBJ2-4; d_gene: NA; v_gene: TRBV4-1; CDR3nt: TGCGCCAGCAGCCAAGCGGGCACCTATGCCAAAAACATTCAGTACTTC; CDR3aa: CASSQAGTYAKNIQYF
abundance: NA; j_gene: TRBJ2-4; d_gene: NA; v_gene: TRBV29-1; CDR3nt: TGCAGCGTCCTGACAGCGAACATTCAGTACTTC; CDR3aa: CSVLTANIQYF
abundance: few; j_gene: TRBJ2-6; d_gene: NA; v_gene: TRBV19; CDR3nt: TGTGCCAGTATGCGGAGCTCTGGGGCCAACGTCCTGACTTTC; CDR3aa: CASMRSSGANVLTF
abundance: many; j_gene: TRBJ2-1; d_gene: TRBD1; v_gene: TRBV6-2/TRBV6-3; CDR3nt: TGTGCCAGCAGTAGCGACAGGGTAAGGGACAATGAGCAGTTCTTC; CDR3aa: CASSSDRVRDNEQFF
abundance: NA; j_gene: TRBJ2-1; d_gene: NA; v_gene: TRBV5-1; CDR3nt: TGCGCCAGCAGCTTGGGACTATTGGACAATGAGCAGTTCTTC; CDR3aa: CASSLGLLDNEQFF
abundance: NA; j_gene: TRBJ1-1; d_gene: TRBD1; v_gene: TRBV6-5; CDR3nt: TGTGCCAGCAGTTTCAACAGGGGGACTGAAGCTTTCTTT; CDR3aa: CASSFNRGTEAFF
abundance: few; j_gene: TRBJ2-1; d_gene: NA; v_gene: TRBV14; CDR3nt: TGTGCCAGCAGCCAAGATAGTGGGTGGCGGGAGCAGTTCTTC; CDR3aa: CASSQDSGWREQFF
abundance: many; j_gene: TRBJ1-5; d_gene: NA; v_gene: TRBV19; CDR3nt: TGTGCCAGTAGCCGCGGCAGGGAAATTAGGAATCAGCCCCAGCATTTT; CDR3aa: CASSRGREIRNQPQHF
abundance: NA; j_gene: TRBJ1-1; d_gene: TRBD1; v_gene: TRBV6-5; CDR3nt: TGTGCCAGCAATACACGGGACAGGGGGCGCGGTGAAGCTTTCTTT; CDR3aa: CASNTRDRGRGEAFF